The text below deals with one TCR beta chain. This entry belongs to a study of T cell repertoires in cytomegalovirus infection. TCRdb reprocessed the reads with MiXCR, giving one entry per CDR3 protein. The sample lists more than 500,000 distinct CDR3 sequences; 16% were seen once. The sequenced material came from CD8+ T cells from PBMCs. This clonotype originated in a human donor in good health (CMV status not recorded). Some clones in this sample may be carry-over from other donors' samples.

CDR3 sequence (DNA): TGTGCCACCTCGAGTCCCAATGAGCAGTTCTTC. This sequence encodes CATSSPNEQFF. The chain couples TRBV24-1 to TRBJ2-1; D is uncertain. The germline V gene has CDR1 KGHDR and CDR2 SFDVKD. Trimming cost V 9 bases and J 6 bases, with 8 bases left between them. CDR3 length: 11 residues.